This T cell receptor beta chain stems from a study of molecular identifiers for immune sequencing clone quantification. Study background: In the replicates, RNA derived from around 18,000 or 91,000 naive CD8 cells was divided into five parts, and four were sequenced.

Sorted cell numbers of roughly 17,000 to 1,000,000, with 10%, 30% or 50% RNA, served as input for naive CD8 libraries. Ten or more counts support this clonotype. Antigen specificity is unknown. CDR1 SGDLS and CDR2 YYNGEE come from the germline V gene. After removal of 2 bases from V and 8 bases from J, the junction contained 2 bases not matched to a gene. This CDR3 region has 13 residues. Study-level results: Among more than 850,000 naive cells, spiked Jurkat TCR RNA from a single cell was reportedly detectable.

TCRdb analysed the PCR reads with MiXCR anew, one entry per CDR3 protein. Of over 600,000 distinct CDR3 sequences in the sample, less than 20% were seen once. V and J are TRBV9 and TRBJ2-1; 9 bases fit TRBD2. The TCR originated in a human donor in good health. Some libraries in this study had Jurkat cell RNA spiked in. The sample consisted of naive CD8+ T cells from blood, with Jurkat cell RNA spiked in. Subset: FACS-sorted CD8+CD4-CCR7+CD45RA+ naive T cells. The DNA of the CDR3 is TGTGCCAGCAGCGTGACTAGCGGCCATGAGCAGTTCTTC. This codes for CASSVTSGHEQFF. The full variable domain, in which reference TRBV9 and TRBJ2-1 provide the parts outside the CDR3, is DSGVTQTPKHLITATGQRVTLRCSPRSGDLSVYWYQQSLDQGLQFLIQYYNGEERAKGNILERFSAQQFPDLHSELNLSSLELGDSALYFCASSVTSGHEQFFGPGTRLTVL.